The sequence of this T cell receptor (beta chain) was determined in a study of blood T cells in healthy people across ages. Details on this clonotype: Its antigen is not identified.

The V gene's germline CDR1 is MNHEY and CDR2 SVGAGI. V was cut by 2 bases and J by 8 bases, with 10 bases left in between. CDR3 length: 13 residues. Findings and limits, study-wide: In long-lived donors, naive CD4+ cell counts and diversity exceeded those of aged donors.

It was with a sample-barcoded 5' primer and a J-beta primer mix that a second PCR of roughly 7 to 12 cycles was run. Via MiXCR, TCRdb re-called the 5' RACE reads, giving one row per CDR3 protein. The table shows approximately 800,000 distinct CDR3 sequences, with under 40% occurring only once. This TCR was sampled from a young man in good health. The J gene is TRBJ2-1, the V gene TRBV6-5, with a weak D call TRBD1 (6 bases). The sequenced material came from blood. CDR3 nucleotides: TGTGCCAGCAGTTACCAACAGGGCTATGAGCAGTTCTTC. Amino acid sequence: CASSYQQGYEQFF.